Below are 8 T cell receptor beta chains sequenced from a single sample in a study of T cell responses to AZD1222 COVID-19 vaccine. Method: immunoSEQ multiplex PCR; TCRdb's copy keeps in-frame clones and lacks some. Of approximately 150,000 clones detected, around 87% appear once; the ten largest clones hold more than 1.5%. The sequencing here drew on peripheral blood, taken on day 0 of AZD1222 vaccination. These receptors came from an adult in good health.

The chain carries TRBV15 and TRBJ1-2; D is possibly TRBD1 (5 bases). The CDR3 spans 15 residues. Germline values: CDR1 LNHNV, CDR2 YYDKDF (reference sequence). Deletions cut 5 bases from V and 1 base from J, with 14 bases between. The CDR3 loop reads CATSAPNQGNYGYTF. The CDR3, as DNA: TGTGCCACCAGCGCACCTAATCAGGGTAACTATGGCTACACCTTC.

The gene calls are TRBV19 and TRBJ1-4; D remains unclear. V lost 3 bases and J 0 bases, leaving 11 bases between the germline ends. The CDR3 spans 16 residues. Germline-derived CDR1 and CDR2 are LNHDA and SQIVND (reference sequence). CDR3 bases: TGTGCCAGTAGTATTTCGGTGATTGCAACTAATGAAAAACTGTTTTTT. It is translated as CASSISVIATNEKLFF.

The CDR3 loop reads CASSGGTSGIEQYF. CDR3 nucleotides: TGTGCCAGCAGTGGCGGGACTAGCGGAATCGAGCAGTACTTC. The chain recombines TRBV6-6 with TRBJ2-7; 11 nucleotides agree with TRBD2. The CDR3 contains 14 residues. Germline CDR1 and CDR2: MNHNY and SVGAGI (reference sequence). J gave up 6 bases and V 5 bases, and 6 bases lay outside the gene matches.

The rearrangement links TRBV12-5 to TRBJ1-1, with D unresolved. Germline V gene lookup returns CDR1 LGHNT and CDR2 FRNRAP. This CDR3 contains 14 residues. V lost 8 bases, J lost 5 bases, and 18 bases lay in between. The CDR3 DNA reads as TGTGCTAGTCACCCCGTTGGCAAGGTGACTGAAGCTTTCTTT. It translates to CASHPVGKVTEAFF.

The V and J genes are TRBV5-1 and TRBJ1-4; 8 bases align to TRBD1. The J segment lost 6 bases and the V segment lost 3 bases, leaving 4 bases of the junction unmatched. The germline gives CDR1 SGHRS, CDR2 YFSETQ. CDR3 length: 14 residues. CDR3 sequence: CASSSGTGDEKLFF. The CDR3 bases are TGCGCCAGCAGCTCCGGGACAGGTGATGAAAAACTGTTTTTT.

This chain links TRBV5-5 with TRBJ2-1, with D perhaps TRBD1 (5 bases). The CDR3 loop spans 13 amino acids. Per germline, CDR1 SGHKS and CDR2 YYEKEE (reference sequence). V was trimmed by 1 base and J by 6 bases, leaving 8 bases between them. The CDR3 spells CASSLYRFNEQFF. The CDR3 bases are TGTGCCAGCAGCTTGTACAGGTTCAATGAGCAGTTCTTC.

The genes are TRBV6-4 and TRBJ2-1; 11 bases map to TRBD2. The CDR3 loop spans 16 amino acids. The germline V gene encodes CDR1 MRHNA and CDR2 SNTAGT. V dropped 6 bases and J dropped 8; count of bases not matched to a gene: 12. The CDR3 loop is CASSEHSGGALDEQFF. Here the CDR3 DNA reads TGTGCCAGCAGCGAACATAGCGGGGGGGCCCTTGATGAGCAGTTCTTC.

V gene TRBV5-5 combines with J gene TRBJ2-1, with unresolved D. CDR3 length: 16 residues. V was cut by 3 bases and J by 0 bases, with 13 bases left in between. The V gene's germline CDR1 is SGHKS and CDR2 YYEKEE (reference sequence). CDR3 loop: CASSSGFPSSYNEQFF. Written as DNA, the CDR3 is TGTGCCAGCAGCTCCGGATTTCCGAGCTCCTACAATGAGCAGTTCTTC.